The present entry profiles one TCR beta chain with its context. 60 Vbeta and 13 Jbeta primers were used in PCR. The repertoire was sequenced with immunoSEQ multiplex PCR; TCRdb's copy has only in-frame clones and lacks some. This table lists over 100,000 clones. The sample comes from a study of cytomegalovirus exposure and HLA in healthy donors. The germline V gene has CDR1 LGHNA and CDR2 YNFKEQ. CDR3 length: 15 residues. Trimming took off 0 bases at V and 2 bases at J, with 9 bases between the two ends. The sequenced material came from PBMCs. This TCR derives from a woman aged 40 to 50 in good health and CMV-seropositive. The rearrangement uses TRBV4-2 and TRBJ2-3; D unclear. DNA for the CDR3: TGTGCCAGCAGCCAAGAGGAGCGCCTCACAGATACGCAGTATTTT. Translation: CASSQEERLTDTQYF.